A selection of T cell receptor beta chains follows, all from one sample in a study of technical replicates of blood from several donors. The data were produced by immunoSEQ multiplex PCR, yet TCRdb's version contains in-frame clones alone and is incomplete. The data contain roughly 90,000 clones, about 90% of them singletons. The sequenced material came from T cells isolated from PBMCs. The receptors derive from a human donor in good health. Both conserved end residues are part of each CDR3. Fields, in order: V gene, D gene, clone size, J gene, CDR3 protein, CDR3 DNA. The D gene is left open where the match is weak. Clone sizes are given selectively: once, few, many, or a class where the clone is expanded.

>TRBV6-5|-|-|TRBJ2-2
CASSYMGQNTGELFF
TGTGCCAGCAGTTACATGGGGCAGAACACCGGGGAGCTGTTTTTT
>TRBV27|-|-|TRBJ2-2
CASSFGDSRGGELFF
TGTGCCAGCAGTTTTGGAGATTCTCGCGGAGGGGAGCTGTTTTTT
>TRBV28|-|-|TRBJ2-7
CASSPGAPSSYEQYF
TGTGCCAGCAGTCCAGGGGCGCCAAGCTCCTACGAGCAGTACTTC
>TRBV5-1|-|-|TRBJ1-1
CASSLGGTSTEAFF
TGCGCCAGCAGCTTGGGGGGCACCTCCACTGAAGCTTTCTTT
>TRBV7-6|-|-|TRBJ2-5
CASSLLGQETQYF
TGTGCCAGCAGCTTACTAGGCCAAGAGACCCAGTACTTC
>TRBV11-3|TRBD2|-|TRBJ2-1
CASQRGGYNEQFF
TGTGCCAGTCAGCGGGGGGGCTACAATGAGCAGTTCTTC
>TRBV19|-|-|TRBJ1-5
CASSMGPGTGEFNQPQHF
TGTGCCAGTAGTATGGGACCCGGTACGGGGGAGTTTAATCAGCCCCAGCATTTT
>TRBV5-1|-|-|TRBJ2-7
CASSLNTGGNEQYF
TGCGCCAGCAGCCTAAACACAGGAGGGAACGAGCAGTACTTC
>TRBV2|-|-|TRBJ2-4
CASTLQGTHQYF
TGTGCCAGCACCCTTCAGGGAACCCATCAGTACTTC
>TRBV18|-|-|TRBJ2-7
CASSPSGNEQYF
TGTGCCAGCTCACCATCAGGGAACGAGCAGTACTTC
>TRBV5-6|-|-|TRBJ1-5
CASSIREDQPQHF
TGTGCCAGCAGCATCAGGGAGGATCAGCCCCAGCATTTT
>TRBV30|TRBD1|-|TRBJ2-6
CARGQGVSGANVLTF
TGTGCCCGCGGACAGGGAGTCTCTGGGGCCAACGTCCTGACTTTC
>TRBV6-1|-|few|TRBJ1-5
CASNKPGNQPQHF
TGTGCCAGCAATAAACCAGGGAATCAGCCCCAGCATTTT
>TRBV28|-|few|TRBJ1-1
CASSSHRTANTEAFF
TGTGCCAGCAGTTCCCACCGGACAGCGAACACTGAAGCTTTCTTT
>TRBV28|TRBD1|-|TRBJ2-2
CASRVTGALSSTGELFF
TGTGCCAGCAGGGTTACAGGGGCTCTCTCTTCCACCGGGGAGCTGTTTTTT
>TRBV5-1|-|-|TRBJ2-3
CASSLLGGMGTDTQYF
TGCGCCAGCAGCTTGCTCGGGGGAATGGGCACAGATACGCAGTATTTT
>TRBV29-1|-|-|TRBJ1-1
CSVLQGMNTEAFF
TGCAGCGTTTTACAGGGTATGAACACTGAAGCTTTCTTT
>TRBV9|-|-|TRBJ1-1
CASSVGWGGGTEAFF
TGTGCCAGCAGCGTAGGGTGGGGCGGGGGCACTGAAGCTTTCTTT
>TRBV27|-|-|TRBJ2-1
CASSFSSYNEQFF
TGTGCCAGCAGTTTCAGCTCCTACAATGAGCAGTTCTTC
>TRBV7-9|TRBD2|-|TRBJ2-3
CASSFGTSGVLGRDTQYF
TGTGCCAGCAGCTTCGGGACTAGCGGGGTGTTGGGTAGGGATACGCAGTATTTT
>TRBV29-1|-|-|TRBJ2-1
CSVLDWPHNEQFF
TGCAGCGTTCTGGACTGGCCACACAATGAGCAGTTCTTC
>TRBV2|TRBD2|-|TRBJ2-1
CASTKVALAGVNEQFF
TGTGCCAGCACCAAAGTCGCCCTAGCGGGAGTCAATGAGCAGTTCTTC
>TRBV4-1|TRBD2|-|TRBJ2-7
CASSQIGGTRAYEQYF
TGCGCCAGCAGCCAGATTGGGGGGACTAGGGCCTACGAGCAGTACTTC
>TRBV5-4|-|-|TRBJ1-1
CASSFQRNTEAFF
TGTGCCAGCAGCTTTCAGCGGAACACTGAAGCTTTCTTT
>TRBV6-4|TRBD1|few|TRBJ2-1
CASSDSGTGDYNEQFF
TGTGCCAGCAGTGACTCTGGGACAGGGGACTACAATGAGCAGTTCTTC
>TRBV25-1|-|-|TRBJ2-5
CASSDAFRVKETQYF
TGTGCCAGCAGTGATGCATTTCGGGTGAAGGAGACCCAGTACTTC
>TRBV6-1|-|-|TRBJ1-3
CASSEGFEVYF
TGTGCCAGCAGTGAAGGTTTTGAGGTATATTTT
>TRBV28|-|-|TRBJ1-1
CASSLTLFRRVGTEAFF
TGTGCCAGCAGTTTAACGCTCTTCAGGCGAGTGGGTACTGAAGCTTTCTTT